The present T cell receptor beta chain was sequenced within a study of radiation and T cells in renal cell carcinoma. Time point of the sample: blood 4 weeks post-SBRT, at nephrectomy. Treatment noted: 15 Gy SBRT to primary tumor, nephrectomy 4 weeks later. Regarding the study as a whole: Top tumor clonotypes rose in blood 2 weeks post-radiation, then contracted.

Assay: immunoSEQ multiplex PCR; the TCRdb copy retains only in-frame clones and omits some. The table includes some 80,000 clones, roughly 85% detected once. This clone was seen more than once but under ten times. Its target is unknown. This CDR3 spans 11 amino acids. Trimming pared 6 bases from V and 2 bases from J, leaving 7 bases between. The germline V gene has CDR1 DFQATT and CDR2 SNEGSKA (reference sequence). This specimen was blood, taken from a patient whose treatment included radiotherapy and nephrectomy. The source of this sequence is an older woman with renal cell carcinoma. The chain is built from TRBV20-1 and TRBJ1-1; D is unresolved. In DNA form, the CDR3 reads TGCAGTGCCCCGAGTAACACTGAAGCTTTCTTT. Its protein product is CSAPSNTEAFF.